These T cell receptor beta chains were read from a single sample in a study of blood T cell repertoires in COVID-19. Libraries were prepared by immunoSEQ multiplex PCR; TCRdb keeps only in-frame clonotypes and omits some of them. The sample has about 380,000 clones; 88% are singletons. The sequencing sample was made of PBMCs or T cells enriched from blood (not recorded which). The receptors here all came from a young woman who had recovered from COVID-19. The CDR3 runs from the conserved cysteine through the conserved F or W. The D gene is left open where the match is weak. Expanded clones are given a class, and other clones once, few, many or no size at all.

d_gene: TRBD1
v_gene: TRBV7-9
len: 15
abundance: -
j_gene: TRBJ1-5
CDR3aa: CASSQGQGAWQPQHF
CDR3nt: TGTGCCAGCAGCCAAGGACAGGGGGCCTGGCAGCCCCAGCATTTT

d_gene: TRBD2
v_gene: TRBV2
len: 17
abundance: once
j_gene: TRBJ2-2
CDR3aa: CASSPSYGGGRTGELFF
CDR3nt: TGTGCCAGCAGCCCTTCCTACGGCGGGGGGCGGACCGGGGAGCTGTTTTTT

d_gene: -
v_gene: TRBV10-3
len: 15
abundance: -
j_gene: TRBJ1-2
CDR3aa: CATHPGTGKNYGYTF
CDR3nt: TGTGCCACCCACCCAGGTACAGGGAAGAACTATGGCTACACCTTC

d_gene: -
v_gene: TRBV5-4
len: 15
abundance: -
j_gene: TRBJ2-1
CDR3aa: CASSLGGALGNEQFF
CDR3nt: TGTGCCAGCAGCTTAGGGGGGGCTCTAGGCAATGAGCAGTTCTTC

d_gene: TRBD1
v_gene: TRBV15
len: 14
abundance: -
j_gene: TRBJ2-7
CDR3aa: CATRGQDVPYEQYF
CDR3nt: TGTGCCACCCGTGGACAGGATGTGCCCTACGAGCAGTACTTC

d_gene: -
v_gene: TRBV30
len: 14
abundance: -
j_gene: TRBJ1-5
CDR3aa: CAWSAGDSNQPQHF
CDR3nt: TGTGCCTGGAGTGCCGGGGATAGCAATCAGCCCCAGCATTTT

d_gene: -
v_gene: TRBV29-1
len: 15
abundance: -
j_gene: TRBJ2-7
CDR3aa: CSAKGTSLVSYEQYF
CDR3nt: TGCAGCGCCAAGGGGACATCGCTAGTTTCCTACGAGCAGTACTTC

d_gene: -
v_gene: TRBV5-4
len: 14
abundance: -
j_gene: TRBJ1-1
CDR3aa: CASASSAGAPEAFF
CDR3nt: TGTGCCAGCGCTTCATCGGCGGGGGCCCCTGAAGCTTTCTTT

d_gene: -
v_gene: TRBV7-9
len: 12
abundance: -
j_gene: TRBJ1-1
CDR3aa: CASSRQNTEAFF
CDR3nt: TGTGCCAGCAGCCGACAGAACACTGAAGCTTTCTTT

d_gene: TRBD2
v_gene: TRBV7-9
len: 15
abundance: -
j_gene: TRBJ2-1
CDR3aa: CASSFSGGAYNEQFF
CDR3nt: TGTGCCAGCAGCTTTAGCGGGGGGGCCTACAATGAGCAGTTCTTC

d_gene: -
v_gene: TRBV12-3/TRBV12-4
len: 13
abundance: -
j_gene: TRBJ2-5
CDR3aa: CASSTGLKETQYF
CDR3nt: TGTGCCAGCAGTACGGGACTCAAAGAGACCCAGTACTTC

d_gene: -
v_gene: TRBV3-1/TRBV3-2
len: 15
abundance: once
j_gene: TRBJ2-5
CDR3aa: CASSQELVLQETQYF
CDR3nt: TGTGCCAGCAGCCAAGAGTTGGTACTCCAAGAGACCCAGTACTTC

d_gene: TRBD1
v_gene: TRBV10-3
len: 15
abundance: -
j_gene: TRBJ1-1
CDR3aa: CAISEPGTGNTEAFF
CDR3nt: TGTGCCATCAGTGAGCCCGGGACAGGGAACACTGAAGCTTTCTTT

d_gene: -
v_gene: TRBV7-9
len: 14
abundance: -
j_gene: TRBJ1-6
CDR3aa: CASSLLDSNSPLHF
CDR3nt: TGTGCCAGCAGCTTACTGGACAGTAATTCACCCCTCCACTTT

d_gene: TRBD2
v_gene: TRBV4-1
len: 16
abundance: -
j_gene: TRBJ2-7
CDR3aa: CASSHSLAGKIYEQYF
CDR3nt: TGCGCCAGCAGCCATTCCCTAGCGGGGAAGATTTACGAGCAGTACTTC

d_gene: TRBD1
v_gene: TRBV7-9
len: 14
abundance: -
j_gene: TRBJ1-4
CDR3aa: CASRTGTVNEKLFF
CDR3nt: TGTGCCAGCAGAACCGGGACAGTTAATGAAAAACTGTTTTTT

d_gene: TRBD1
v_gene: TRBV7-2
len: 16
abundance: -
j_gene: TRBJ2-5
CDR3aa: CASSWTGTVIQETQYF
CDR3nt: TGTGCCAGCAGCTGGACCGGGACAGTGATACAAGAGACCCAGTACTTC

d_gene: -
v_gene: TRBV27
len: 14
abundance: -
j_gene: TRBJ1-2
CDR3aa: CASSLSSYYNGYTF
CDR3nt: TGTGCCAGCAGTTTATCGAGCTACTATAATGGCTACACCTTC

d_gene: -
v_gene: TRBV19
len: 14
abundance: -
j_gene: TRBJ1-2
CDR3aa: CASTASPKGYGYTF
CDR3nt: TGTGCCAGTACCGCCTCCCCCAAGGGGTATGGCTACACCTTC

d_gene: -
v_gene: TRBV7-2
len: 15
abundance: -
j_gene: TRBJ2-3
CDR3aa: CASSLVPQSTDTQYF
CDR3nt: TGTGCCAGCAGCTTAGTTCCACAGAGCACAGATACGCAGTATTTT

d_gene: -
v_gene: TRBV28
len: 14
abundance: -
j_gene: TRBJ1-4
CDR3aa: CASSRGQNNEKLFF
CDR3nt: TGTGCCAGCAGTCGCGGACAGAATAATGAAAAACTGTTTTTT

d_gene: TRBD1
v_gene: TRBV19
len: 15
abundance: -
j_gene: TRBJ1-2
CDR3aa: CASSMPSRTGDGYTF
CDR3nt: TGTGCCAGTAGTATGCCCTCGCGGACAGGCGATGGCTACACCTTC

d_gene: TRBD2
v_gene: TRBV5-1
len: 17
abundance: -
j_gene: TRBJ2-3
CDR3aa: CASSGGSIAGYTDTQYF
CDR3nt: TGCGCCAGCAGTGGGGGTTCCATAGCGGGGTACACAGATACGCAGTATTTT

d_gene: -
v_gene: TRBV30
len: 15
abundance: few
j_gene: TRBJ2-3
CDR3aa: CAWSSGGWNTDTQYF
CDR3nt: TGTGCCTGGAGCAGTGGGGGGTGGAACACAGATACGCAGTATTTT

d_gene: -
v_gene: TRBV19
len: 15
abundance: -
j_gene: TRBJ1-1
CDR3aa: CASSVSSGGQTEAFF
CDR3nt: TGTGCCAGTAGTGTAAGTTCGGGGGGGCAGACTGAAGCTTTCTTT

d_gene: -
v_gene: TRBV4-1
len: 16
abundance: -
j_gene: TRBJ2-1
CDR3aa: CASSLRDTLSYNEQFF
CDR3nt: TGCGCCAGCAGCCTCCGGGACACCCTCTCCTACAATGAGCAGTTCTTC

d_gene: TRBD2
v_gene: TRBV7-6
len: 15
abundance: -
j_gene: TRBJ2-1
CDR3aa: CASSAGLARANEQFF
CDR3nt: TGTGCCAGCAGCGCGGGACTAGCCCGCGCCAATGAGCAGTTCTTC

d_gene: TRBD1
v_gene: TRBV29-1
len: 17
abundance: -
j_gene: TRBJ2-7
CDR3aa: CSVDYGKGRGPSYEQYF
CDR3nt: TGCAGCGTTGATTACGGGAAGGGCAGGGGGCCCTCCTACGAGCAGTACTTC

d_gene: -
v_gene: TRBV2
len: 17
abundance: -
j_gene: TRBJ1-4
CDR3aa: CASSEAWSLATNEKLFF
CDR3nt: TGTGCCAGCAGTGAAGCGTGGTCACTTGCAACTAATGAAAAACTGTTTTTT

d_gene: -
v_gene: TRBV21-1
len: 12
abundance: -
j_gene: TRBJ1-6
CDR3aa: CASGTGNSPLHF
CDR3nt: TGTGCCAGCGGGACAGGTAATTCACCCCTCCACTTT

d_gene: -
v_gene: TRBV11-1
len: 15
abundance: -
j_gene: TRBJ2-2
CDR3aa: CASSPSRGYTGELFF
CDR3nt: TGTGCCAGCAGCCCAAGCAGGGGCTACACCGGGGAGCTGTTTTTT

d_gene: -
v_gene: TRBV30
len: 17
abundance: -
j_gene: TRBJ2-7
CDR3aa: CAWSGRGVGYHWYEQYF
CDR3nt: TGTGCCTGGAGTGGTCGCGGGGTCGGGTATCATTGGTACGAGCAGTACTTC

d_gene: TRBD2
v_gene: TRBV7-6
len: 17
abundance: -
j_gene: TRBJ2-3
CDR3aa: CASSSILAGGSTDTQYF
CDR3nt: TGTGCCAGCAGCTCAATACTAGCGGGGGGTAGCACAGATACGCAGTATTTT

d_gene: -
v_gene: TRBV7-9
len: 15
abundance: few
j_gene: TRBJ1-6
CDR3aa: CASSSRAGLGSPLHF
CDR3nt: TGTGCCAGCAGCTCTAGGGCGGGGCTGGGCTCACCCCTCCACTTT

d_gene: -
v_gene: TRBV27
len: 15
abundance: -
j_gene: TRBJ1-1
CDR3aa: CASTLRGPAGTEAFF
CDR3nt: TGTGCCAGCACCCTACGCGGGCCGGCGGGCACTGAAGCTTTCTTT

d_gene: -
v_gene: TRBV5-1
len: 16
abundance: -
j_gene: TRBJ1-1
CDR3aa: CASSSRTTGRTTEAFF
CDR3nt: TGCGCCAGCAGCTCCCGGACGACAGGTCGAACCACTGAAGCTTTCTTT

d_gene: TRBD1
v_gene: TRBV7-9
len: 14
abundance: -
j_gene: TRBJ2-1
CDR3aa: CASSPGQGMNEQFF
CDR3nt: TGTGCCAGCAGTCCCGGACAGGGTATGAATGAGCAGTTCTTC

d_gene: -
v_gene: TRBV5-4
len: 17
abundance: once
j_gene: TRBJ1-5
CDR3aa: CASSLSPRADSNQPQHF
CDR3nt: TGTGCCAGCAGCTTGTCCCCCAGGGCAGATAGCAATCAGCCCCAGCATTTT

d_gene: -
v_gene: TRBV7-2
len: 13
abundance: -
j_gene: TRBJ2-1
CDR3aa: CASSRADYNEQFF
CDR3nt: TGTGCCAGCAGCAGAGCCGATTACAATGAGCAGTTCTTC

d_gene: -
v_gene: TRBV7-2
len: 15
abundance: -
j_gene: TRBJ2-3
CDR3aa: CASSRRGRLTDTQYF
CDR3nt: TGTGCCAGCAGCCGTCGAGGGAGACTCACAGATACGCAGTATTTT

d_gene: -
v_gene: TRBV18
len: 15
abundance: -
j_gene: TRBJ1-3
CDR3aa: CASSPGQSSGNTIYF
CDR3nt: TGTGCCAGCTCACCTGGACAGAGCTCTGGAAACACCATATATTTT

d_gene: -
v_gene: TRBV4-1
len: 14
abundance: once
j_gene: TRBJ2-2
CDR3aa: CASTAGPNTGELFF
CDR3nt: TGCGCCAGCACCGCAGGTCCGAACACCGGGGAGCTGTTTTTT

d_gene: TRBD1
v_gene: TRBV5-1
len: 19
abundance: -
j_gene: TRBJ2-7
CDR3aa: CASSLDGAFIRDRSHEQYF
CDR3nt: TGCGCCAGCAGCCTCGATGGGGCCTTTATCCGGGACAGGTCCCACGAGCAGTACTTC

d_gene: -
v_gene: TRBV6-6
len: 14
abundance: -
j_gene: TRBJ1-1
CDR3aa: CASSYSGAVAEAFF
CDR3nt: TGTGCCAGCAGTTACTCAGGGGCCGTCGCTGAAGCTTTCTTT

d_gene: -
v_gene: TRBV5-1
len: 13
abundance: -
j_gene: TRBJ2-7
CDR3aa: CASSKESGIEQYF
CDR3nt: TGCGCCAGCAGCAAGGAATCAGGTATCGAGCAGTACTTC

d_gene: -
v_gene: TRBV7-8
len: 14
abundance: -
j_gene: TRBJ1-1
CDR3aa: CASSPKRGTHEAFF
CDR3nt: TGTGCCAGCAGCCCCAAAAGAGGGACACATGAAGCTTTCTTT

d_gene: TRBD2
v_gene: TRBV24-1
len: 17
abundance: -
j_gene: TRBJ2-2
CDR3aa: CATSDHAGGPNTGELFF
CDR3nt: TGTGCCACCAGTGATCACGCGGGGGGGCCGAACACCGGGGAGCTGTTTTTT

d_gene: -
v_gene: TRBV2
len: 14
abundance: -
j_gene: TRBJ2-5
CDR3aa: CASSPLGGSGTQYF
CDR3nt: TGTGCCAGCAGCCCACTAGGCGGTAGCGGGACCCAGTACTTC

d_gene: -
v_gene: TRBV12-3/TRBV12-4
len: 12
abundance: once
j_gene: TRBJ1-2
CDR3aa: CASSPSDYGYTF
CDR3nt: TGTGCCAGCAGTCCATCGGACTATGGCTACACCTTC

d_gene: TRBD1
v_gene: TRBV5-5
len: 15
abundance: -
j_gene: TRBJ2-3
CDR3aa: CASTYRGHSTDTQYF
CDR3nt: TGTGCCAGCACCTACAGGGGGCACAGCACAGATACGCAGTATTTT

d_gene: -
v_gene: TRBV21-1
len: 23
abundance: once
j_gene: TRBJ1-5
CDR3aa: CASSKWGEYGGVPHPYSNQPQHF
CDR3nt: TGTGCCAGCAGCAAGTGGGGGGAATATGGAGGGGTCCCCCATCCCTATAGCAATCAGCCCCAGCATTTT

d_gene: -
v_gene: TRBV5-1
len: 13
abundance: -
j_gene: TRBJ2-1
CDR3aa: CASSGGTANEQFF
CDR3nt: TGCGCCAGCAGCGGCGGGACGGCGAATGAGCAGTTCTTC